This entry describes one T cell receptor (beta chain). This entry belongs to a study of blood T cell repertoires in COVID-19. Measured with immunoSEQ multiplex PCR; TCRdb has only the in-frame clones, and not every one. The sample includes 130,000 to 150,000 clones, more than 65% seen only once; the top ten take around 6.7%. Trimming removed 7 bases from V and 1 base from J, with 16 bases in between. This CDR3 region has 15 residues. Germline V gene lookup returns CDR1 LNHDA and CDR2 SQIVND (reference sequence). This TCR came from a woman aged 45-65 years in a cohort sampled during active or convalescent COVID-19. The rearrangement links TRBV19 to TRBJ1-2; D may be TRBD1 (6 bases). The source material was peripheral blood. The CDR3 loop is CASTEPGHHNYGYTF. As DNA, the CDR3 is TGTGCCAGTACTGAACCGGGACACCATAACTATGGCTACACCTTC. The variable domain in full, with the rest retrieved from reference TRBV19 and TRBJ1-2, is DGGITQSPKYLFRKEGQNVTLSCEQNLNHDAMYWYRQDPGQGLRLIYYSQIVNDFQKGDIAEGYSVSREKKESFPLTVTSAQKNPTAFYLCASTEPGHHNYGYTFGSGTRLTVV.